The T cell receptor (beta chain) described here comes from a study of cytomegalovirus exposure and HLA in healthy donors. Study-wide results and caveats: Earlier findings revealed that most TCR beta V segments proved productive either about 87% or about 30% of the time. Donor immune exposure was known only as CMV serostatus. Later on, an analysis found that several of the most significant clusters appeared to be linked to common viral pathogens, which included parvovirus B19. HLA restriction was apparent for most CMV-associated TCR beta chains in a later analysis.

As to this clone: Its target is not known.

The V gene end was trimmed by 5 bases and the J gene end by 4 bases; junction bases not matched to a gene: 5. The CDR3 is 14 amino acids. Germline CDR1 reads SEHNR; CDR2 reads FQNEAQ (reference sequence). The PCR was carried out with 60 Vbeta primers and 13 Jbeta primers. Data came from immunoSEQ multiplex PCR; TCRdb stores just in-frame clones and leaves some out. The sample carries 200,000 or so clones, roughly 80% recorded once. The chain recombines TRBV7-9 with TRBJ2-1, with 7 positions matching TRBD1. The TCR sequence derives from a woman in her thirties in good health and CMV-seropositive. The sample was PBMCs. CDR3 sequence (DNA): TGTGCCAGCAGCGGAGAGGACAGGTACAATGAGCAGTTCTTC. It encodes CASSGEDRYNEQFF.